These 3 T cell receptor beta chains were sequenced from one sample in a study of T cell repertoires in cytomegalovirus infection (dated by TCRdb to between 2017 and 2020). Sample treatment or condition, as interpreted from the label and publication: in vitro stimulation with specific CMV peptide epitopes to enrich CMV-specific T cells. These receptors' targets are unknown. For sequencing, an Illumina HiSeq 1500 was employed. TCRdb ran its own pipeline on the public reads, namely fastp trimming at Q25 and MiXCR clone calling, and kept in-frame beta chains. Rows with one shared CDR3 protein collapse into an entry with the most common genes and DNA. This sample gives roughly 120,000 distinct CDR3 sequences in total; under 35% of them show up just once. The ten largest clones add up to about 40% of the sample. The sequences come from CD8+ T cells from cultured PBMCs, collected from culture after CMV antigen stimulation. The receptors derive from a human donor in good health (CMV status not recorded). Some clones in this sample may be carry-over from other donors' samples.

This chain uses TRBV19 with TRBJ2-1, with D possibly being TRBD2 (6 bases). V was cut by 0 bases and J by 3 bases, with 12 bases left in between. The CDR3 has 16 amino acids. Germline V gene data show CDR1 as LNHDA and CDR2 as SQIVND (reference sequence). The CDR3 is CASSIEGGWVYNEQFF. DNA for the CDR3: TGTGCCAGTAGTATAGAGGGGGGATGGGTCTACAATGAGCAGTTCTTC.

This clonotype was counted a few times. The chain carries TRBV7-9 and TRBJ2-2; a weak D match, TRBD1 (6 bases). Germline V gene lookup returns CDR1 SEHNR and CDR2 FQNEAQ (reference sequence). The CDR3 is 16 residues long. Trimming pared 5 bases from V and 5 bases from J, leaving 18 bases between. CDR3 protein: CASSPTGTHSTGELFF. The CDR3 nucleotides read TGTGCCAGCAGCCCTACCGGGACACATTCTACCGGGGAGCTGTTTTTT. The complete variable domain, with remaining parts taken from reference TRBV7-9 and TRBJ2-2, reads DTGVSQNPRHKITKRGQNVTFRCDPISEHNRLYWYRQTLGQGPEFLTYFQNEAQLEKSRLLSDRFSAERPKGSFSTLEIQRTEQGDSAMYLCASSPTGTHSTGELFFGEGSRLTVL.

This clonotype occurred many times. The chain uses TRBV20-1 and TRBJ2-1, with 8 bases aligning to TRBD1. V was clipped by 7 bases and J by 4 bases; unmatched bases: 6. Looked up from germline, CDR1 is DFQATT and CDR2 is SNEGSKA (reference sequence). This CDR3 has 13 amino acids. CDR3 protein: CSVRTGSYNEQFF. In DNA, the CDR3 is TGCAGTGTTCGGACAGGGAGTTACAATGAGCAGTTCTTC.